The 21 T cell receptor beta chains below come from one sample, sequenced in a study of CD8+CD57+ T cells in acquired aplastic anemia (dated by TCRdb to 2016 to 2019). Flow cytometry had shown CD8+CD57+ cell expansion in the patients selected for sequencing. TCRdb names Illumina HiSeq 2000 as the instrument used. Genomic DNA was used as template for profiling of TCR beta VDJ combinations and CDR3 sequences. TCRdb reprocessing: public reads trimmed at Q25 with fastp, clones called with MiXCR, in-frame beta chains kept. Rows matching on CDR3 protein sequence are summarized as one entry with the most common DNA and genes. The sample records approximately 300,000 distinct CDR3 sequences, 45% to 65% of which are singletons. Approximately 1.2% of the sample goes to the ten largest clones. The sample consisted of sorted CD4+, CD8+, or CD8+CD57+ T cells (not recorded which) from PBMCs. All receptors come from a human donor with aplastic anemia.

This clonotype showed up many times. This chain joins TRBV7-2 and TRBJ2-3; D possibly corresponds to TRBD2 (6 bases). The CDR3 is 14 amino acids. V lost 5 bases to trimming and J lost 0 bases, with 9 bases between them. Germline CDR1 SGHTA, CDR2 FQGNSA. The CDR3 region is CASSQTSSTDTQYF. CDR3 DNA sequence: TGTGCCAGCAGCCAAACTAGCAGCACAGATACGCAGTATTTT.

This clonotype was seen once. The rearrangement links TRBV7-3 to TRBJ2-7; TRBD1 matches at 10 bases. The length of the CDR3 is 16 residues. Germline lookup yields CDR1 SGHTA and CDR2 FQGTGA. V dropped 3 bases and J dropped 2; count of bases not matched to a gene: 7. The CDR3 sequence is CASSLYLGQGAYEQYF. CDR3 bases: TGTGCCAGCAGCTTGTACCTAGGACAGGGGGCCTACGAGCAGTACTTC.

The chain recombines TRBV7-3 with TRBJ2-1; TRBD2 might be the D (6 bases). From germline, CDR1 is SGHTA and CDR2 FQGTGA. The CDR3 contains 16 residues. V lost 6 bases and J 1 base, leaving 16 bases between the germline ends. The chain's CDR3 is CASRPGDGSSYNEQFF. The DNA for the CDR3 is TGTGCCAGCAGACCGGGGGACGGGAGTTCCTACAATGAGCAGTTCTTC.

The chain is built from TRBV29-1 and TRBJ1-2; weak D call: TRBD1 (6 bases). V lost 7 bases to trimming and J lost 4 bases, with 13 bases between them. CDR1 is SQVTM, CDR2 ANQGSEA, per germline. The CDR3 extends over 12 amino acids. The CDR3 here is CSATDSLYGYTF. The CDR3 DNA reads TGCAGCGCTACGGACAGCCTCTATGGCTACACCTTC.

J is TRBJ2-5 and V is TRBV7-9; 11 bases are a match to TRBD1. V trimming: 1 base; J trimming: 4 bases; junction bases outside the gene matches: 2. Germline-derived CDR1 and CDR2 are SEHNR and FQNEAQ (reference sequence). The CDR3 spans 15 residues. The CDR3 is CASSLGGTGGETQYF. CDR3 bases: TGTGCCAGCAGCTTAGGAGGGACAGGGGGAGAGACCCAGTACTTC.

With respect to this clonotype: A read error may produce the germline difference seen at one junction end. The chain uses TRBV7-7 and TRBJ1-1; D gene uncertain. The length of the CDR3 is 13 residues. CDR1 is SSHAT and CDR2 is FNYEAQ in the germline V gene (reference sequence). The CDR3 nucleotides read TGTGCTAGCAGCTTTAATGAGGAGAGTGAAGCTTTCTTT. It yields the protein CASSFNEESEAFF.

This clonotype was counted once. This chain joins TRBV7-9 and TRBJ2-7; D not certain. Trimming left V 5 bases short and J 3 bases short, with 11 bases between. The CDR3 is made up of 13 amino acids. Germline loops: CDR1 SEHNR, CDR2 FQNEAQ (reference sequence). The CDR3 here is CASSQDLLYEQYF. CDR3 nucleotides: TGTGCCAGCAGCCAAGATCTTCTCTACGAGCAGTACTTC.

The CDR3 loop is CASSKDGSTDTQYF. DNA of the CDR3: TGCGCCAGCAGCAAGGACGGCAGCACAGATACGCAGTATTTT. The V gene is TRBV5-1, the J gene TRBJ2-3, with D hard to call. Per germline, CDR1 SGHRS and CDR2 YFSETQ. This CDR3 is built from 14 residues. With 4 bases removed from V and 0 bases from J, the gap between germline ends came to 9 bases.

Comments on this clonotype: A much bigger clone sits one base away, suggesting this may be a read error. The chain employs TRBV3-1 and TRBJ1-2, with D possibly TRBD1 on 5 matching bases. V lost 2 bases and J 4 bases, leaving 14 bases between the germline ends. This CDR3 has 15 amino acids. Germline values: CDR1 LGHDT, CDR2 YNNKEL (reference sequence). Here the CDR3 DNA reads TGTGCCAGCAGCCAACTGGTCCAGGGCGGCTATGGCTACACCTTC. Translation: CASSQLVQGGYGYTF.

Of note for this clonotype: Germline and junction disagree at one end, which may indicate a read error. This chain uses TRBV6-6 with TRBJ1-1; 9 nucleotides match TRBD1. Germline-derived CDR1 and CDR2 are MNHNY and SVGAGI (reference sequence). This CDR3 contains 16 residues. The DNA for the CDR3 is TGTGACAGCAGTCCAGGGACAGGGTCAATGAACACTGAAGCCTTCTTT. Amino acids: CDSSPGTGSMNTEAFF.

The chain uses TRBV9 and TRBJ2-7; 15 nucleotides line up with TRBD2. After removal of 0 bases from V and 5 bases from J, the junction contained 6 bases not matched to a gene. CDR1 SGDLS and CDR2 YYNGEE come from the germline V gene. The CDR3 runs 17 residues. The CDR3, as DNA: TGTGCCAGCAGCGTAGAGGTGGGACTAGCGGGGGGCAACGAGCAGTACTTC. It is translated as CASSVEVGLAGGNEQYF.

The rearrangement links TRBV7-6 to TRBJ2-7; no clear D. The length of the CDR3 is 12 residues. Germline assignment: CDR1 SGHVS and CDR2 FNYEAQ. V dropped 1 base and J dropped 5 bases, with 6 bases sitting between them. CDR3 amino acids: CASSLVADEQYF. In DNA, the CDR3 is TGTGCCAGCAGCTTAGTGGCGGACGAGCAGTACTTC.

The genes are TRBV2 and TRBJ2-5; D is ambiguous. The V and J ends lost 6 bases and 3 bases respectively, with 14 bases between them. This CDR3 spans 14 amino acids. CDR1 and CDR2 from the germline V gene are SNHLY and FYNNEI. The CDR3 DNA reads TGTGCCAGCAGAGCTCCGTGGGAAAAAGAGACCCAGTACTTC. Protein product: CASRAPWEKETQYF.

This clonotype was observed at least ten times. The CDR3 nucleotides are TGTGCCAGCAGCTTAATTAGCGGCTACAATGAGCAGTTCTTC. It specifies CASSLISGYNEQFF. The V gene is TRBV7-2, the J gene TRBJ2-1; D might be TRBD2 (6 bases). CDR3 length: 14 residues. Germline V gene data show CDR1 as SGHTA and CDR2 as FQGNSA. V was pared by 2 bases and J by 3 bases, with 8 bases between.

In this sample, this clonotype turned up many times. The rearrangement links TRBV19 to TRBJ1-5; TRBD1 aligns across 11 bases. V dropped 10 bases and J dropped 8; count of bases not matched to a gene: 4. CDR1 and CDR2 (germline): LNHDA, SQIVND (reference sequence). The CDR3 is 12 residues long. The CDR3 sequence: CATGTGGKPQHF. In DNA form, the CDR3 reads TGTGCCACCGGGACAGGGGGTAAGCCCCAGCATTTT.

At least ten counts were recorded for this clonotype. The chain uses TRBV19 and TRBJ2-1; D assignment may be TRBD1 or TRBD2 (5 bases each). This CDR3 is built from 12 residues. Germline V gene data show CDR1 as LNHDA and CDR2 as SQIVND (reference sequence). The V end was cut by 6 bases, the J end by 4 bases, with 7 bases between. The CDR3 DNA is TGTGCCAGTAGGGGACCGTACAATGAGCAGTTCTTC. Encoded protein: CASRGPYNEQFF.

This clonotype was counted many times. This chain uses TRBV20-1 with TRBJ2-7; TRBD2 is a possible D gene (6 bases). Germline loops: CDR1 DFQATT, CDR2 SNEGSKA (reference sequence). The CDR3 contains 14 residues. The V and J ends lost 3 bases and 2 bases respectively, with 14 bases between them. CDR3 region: CSASNSGGTYEQYF. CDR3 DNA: TGCAGTGCTAGTAATAGCGGTGGGACCTACGAGCAGTACTTC.

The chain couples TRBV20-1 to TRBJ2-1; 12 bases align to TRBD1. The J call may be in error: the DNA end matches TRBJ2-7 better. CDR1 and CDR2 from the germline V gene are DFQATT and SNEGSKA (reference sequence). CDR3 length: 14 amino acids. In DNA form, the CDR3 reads TGCAGTGCTAGTCCGGGACAGGGGGCGCGAGAGCAGTACTTC. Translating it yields CSASPGQGAREQYF.

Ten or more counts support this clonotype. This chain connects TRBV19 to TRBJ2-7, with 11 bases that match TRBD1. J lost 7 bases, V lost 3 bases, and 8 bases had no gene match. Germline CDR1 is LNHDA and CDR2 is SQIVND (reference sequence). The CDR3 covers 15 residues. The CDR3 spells CASSILLDRGQEQYF. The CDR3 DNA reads TGTGCCAGTAGTATTCTTTTGGACAGGGGGCAGGAGCAGTACTTC.

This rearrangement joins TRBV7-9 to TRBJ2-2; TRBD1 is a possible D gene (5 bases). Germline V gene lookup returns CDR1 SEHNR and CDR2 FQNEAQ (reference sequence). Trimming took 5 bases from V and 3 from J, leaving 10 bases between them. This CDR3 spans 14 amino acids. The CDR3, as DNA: TGTGCCAGCAGCCCAGGGATTGACACCGGGGAGCTGTTTTTT. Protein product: CASSPGIDTGELFF.

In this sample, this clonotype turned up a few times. DNA of the CDR3: TGTGCCAGCAGCTTAGACGGACAGCCGAATCAGCCCCAGCATTTT. Protein sequence: CASSLDGQPNQPQHF. The chain is built from TRBV4-2 and TRBJ1-5; D might be TRBD1 (6 bases). The CDR3 covers 15 residues. Trimming cost V 5 bases and J 4 bases, with 15 bases left between them. CDR1 is LGHNA and CDR2 is YNFKEQ in the germline V gene.